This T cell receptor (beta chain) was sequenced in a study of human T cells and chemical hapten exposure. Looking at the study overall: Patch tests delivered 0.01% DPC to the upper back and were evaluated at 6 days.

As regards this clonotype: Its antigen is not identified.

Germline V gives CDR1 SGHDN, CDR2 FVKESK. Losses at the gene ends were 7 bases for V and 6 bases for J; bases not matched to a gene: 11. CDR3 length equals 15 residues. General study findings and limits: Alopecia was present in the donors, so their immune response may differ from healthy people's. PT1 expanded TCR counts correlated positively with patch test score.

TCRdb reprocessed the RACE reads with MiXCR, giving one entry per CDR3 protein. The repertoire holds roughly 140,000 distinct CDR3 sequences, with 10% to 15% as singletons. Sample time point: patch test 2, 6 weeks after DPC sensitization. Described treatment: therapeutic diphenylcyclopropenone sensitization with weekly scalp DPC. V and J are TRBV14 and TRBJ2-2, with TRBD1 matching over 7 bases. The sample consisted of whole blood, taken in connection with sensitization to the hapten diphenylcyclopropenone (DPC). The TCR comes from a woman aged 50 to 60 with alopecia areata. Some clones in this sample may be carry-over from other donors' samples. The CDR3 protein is CASKGSSGQAGELFF. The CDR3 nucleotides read TGTGCCAGCAAAGGCTCGAGCGGACAGGCCGGGGAGCTGTTTTTT.